The clone carrying this TCR beta chain was seen a handful of times. Its antigen is unknown. The data belong to a study of T cell repertoires in cytomegalovirus infection. Study at large: Selection of CMV epitopes for the study included recently identified HLA-C-restricted and well-studied HLA-B-restricted ones.

TCRdb re-called the reads with MiXCR, one entry per CDR3 protein. The data contain around 310,000 distinct CDR3 sequences, 25% to 35% of them singletons. The CDR3 extends over 15 amino acids. V lost 6 bases, J lost 4 bases, and 9 bases stayed unmatched. General study results and limits: Within the response measured ex vivo, HLA-C-restricted CMV-specific TCR beta clonotypes were dominant.

The sample consisted of cultured PBMCs, taken from culture after CMV antigen stimulation. The clonotype comes from a human donor in good health (CMV status not recorded). Some clones in this sample may be carry-over from other donors' samples. V usage is TRBV12-3 or TRBV12-4 and J usage is TRBJ1-5, with 7 bases identical to TRBD1. CDR3 in DNA: TGTGCCAGCAGCCCGATAGGGACAGCAAATCAGCCCCAGCATTTT. Translation gives CASSPIGTANQPQHF.